This T cell receptor (beta chain) was captured by sequencing in a study of cytomegalovirus exposure and HLA in healthy donors. Both 60 Vbeta primers and 13 Jbeta primers went into the PCR. Method: immunoSEQ multiplex PCR; TCRdb's copy keeps in-frame clones and lacks some. The sample holds approximately 180,000 clones, about 83% seen once. CDR3 length: 14 amino acids. Germline CDR1 and CDR2: SGHRS and YFSETQ. V was shortened by 7 bases and J by 0 bases, with 10 bases between the two germline ends. Sequenced input: PBMCs. The V gene is TRBV5-1, the J gene TRBJ1-4; the D gene is possibly TRBD1 (6 bases). The sequence came from a girl aged 10 to 17 in good health and CMV-seropositive. CDR3 DNA sequence: TGCGCCAGCGCCGGACAGCCAACTAATGAAAAACTGTTTTTT. Its translation is CASAGQPTNEKLFF.